The 21 T cell receptor beta chains presented below share a single source sample, sequenced in a study of blood T cell repertoires in COVID-19 (dated by TCRdb to about 2020). Library method: the immunoSEQ multiplex PCR assay. TCRdb retrieved this table from immuneACCESS and kept in-frame rearrangements only. Not all clones are present; in checked studies, unresolved V genes account for under half, and no reason is known for the remainder. This sample comprises about 69,000 clones, around 88% of them detected only once. The ten largest make up about 17% of the sample. Sequenced input: peripheral blood. Source of these receptors: a man between 35 and 55 years old with COVID-19, enrolled during active disease.

This chain joins TRBV12-3 or TRBV12-4 and TRBJ1-2, with D possibly being TRBD1 (6 bases). The CDR3 loop spans 13 amino acids. V lost 4 bases and J lost 4, with 10 bases in between. The CDR3 region is CASSSQGTYGYTF. The CDR3 bases are TGTGCCAGCAGTTCCCAGGGGACCTATGGCTACACCTTC.

This chain links TRBV7-6 with TRBJ2-2; D uncertain. Germline lookup yields CDR1 SGHVS and CDR2 FNYEAQ. The CDR3 length is 16 residues. V was pared by 5 bases and J by 0 bases, with 13 bases between. CDR3 nucleotides: TGTGCCAGCAGCCCGGTACCTACTTCGAACACCGGGGAGCTGTTTTTT. Its translation is CASSPVPTSNTGELFF.

The chain combines TRBV6-2 or TRBV6-3 with TRBJ1-5, with TRBD1 matching 7 bases. The V and J ends lost 5 bases and 5 bases, in that order; junction bases with no gene match: 3. This CDR3 is built from 13 residues. The germline CDR1 and CDR2 sequences are MNHEY and SVGEGT. The CDR3 protein is CASSGDRYQPQHF. As DNA, the CDR3 is TGTGCCAGCAGTGGGGACAGATATCAGCCCCAGCATTTT.

The V and J genes are TRBV19 and TRBJ1-5; D remains unclear. The CDR3 has 14 residues. Trimming stripped 9 bases from V and 7 bases from J, with 19 bases between. Germline assignment: CDR1 LNHDA and CDR2 SQIVND (reference sequence). CDR3 protein: CASHTVGRGQPQHF. The DNA of the CDR3 is TGTGCCAGCCACACGGTTGGGAGAGGACAGCCCCAGCATTTT.

This clone has a handful of counts. The chain combines TRBV3-1 (or the pseudogene TRBV3-2) with TRBJ1-2; perhaps TRBD1 as D (5 bases). Germline V gene data show CDR1 as LGHDT and CDR2 as YNNKEL (reference sequence). The CDR3 contains 15 residues. Trimming left V 1 base short and J 4 bases short, with 13 bases between. CDR3 nucleotide sequence: TGTGCCAGCAGCCAAGGGGGGGGTATGGGCTATGGCTACACCTTC. Its translation: CASSQGGGMGYGYTF.

V usage is TRBV30 and J usage is TRBJ2-7; a weak D match, TRBD1 (6 bases). The CDR3 has 11 residues. The germline CDR1 and CDR2 sequences are GTSNPN and SVGIG (reference sequence). The CDR3 DNA sequence: TGTACCACAGGGCTTTCCTACGAGCAGTACTTC. Amino acids: CTTGLSYEQYF. The full variable domain, rest sourced from reference TRBV30 and TRBJ2-7, is SQTIHQWPATLVQPVGSPLSLECTVEGTSNPNLYWYRQAAGRGLQLLFYSVGIGQISSEVPQNLSASRPQDRQFILSSKKLLLSDSGFYLCTTGLSYEQYFGPGTRLTVT.

The V gene is TRBV5-1, the J gene TRBJ1-1, with 9 nucleotides matching TRBD1. The CDR3 spans 16 residues. Germline V gives CDR1 SGHRS, CDR2 YFSETQ. Unmatched junction bases numbered 11, after V lost 7 bases and J lost 1 base. CDR3 region: CASSWTGEGGNTEAFF. CDR3 coding DNA: TGCGCCAGCTCCTGGACAGGGGAGGGCGGGAACACTGAAGCTTTCTTT.

The chain uses TRBV6-1 and TRBJ2-2, with 8 nucleotides matching TRBD2. CDR1 and CDR2 (germline): MNHNS, SASEGT. The CDR3 consists of 13 residues. V was pared by 3 bases and J by 15 bases, with 9 bases of the junction left unmatched. CDR3 bases: TGTGCCAGCAGTGAGAGACTAGCGCTAAAGGTGTTTTTT. This codes for CASSERLALKVFF.

This rearrangement joins TRBV7-2 to TRBJ2-3; 9 positions match TRBD2. The length of the CDR3 is 15 residues. V lost 5 bases, J lost 3 bases, and 6 bases stayed unmatched. The V gene's germline CDR1 is SGHTA and CDR2 FQGNSA. The CDR3 reads CASSTLTSGTDTQYF. The CDR3 bases are TGTGCCAGCAGCACCCTTACTAGCGGGACAGATACGCAGTATTTT.

The J gene is TRBJ1-2, the V gene TRBV27; the match to TRBD1 covers 9 bases. The germline CDR1 and CDR2 sequences are MNHEY and SMNVEV (reference sequence). V dropped 5 bases and J dropped 3; count of bases not matched to a gene: 13. This CDR3 is built from 17 residues. CDR3 bases: TGTGCCAGCAGTCTGGGACAGGGCTCATTCCCTTACTATGGCTACACCTTC. Protein sequence: CASSLGQGSFPYYGYTF.

The chain combines TRBV7-9 with TRBJ1-5, with D possibly TRBD1 on 5 matching bases. The germline gives CDR1 SEHNR, CDR2 FQNEAQ (reference sequence). This CDR3 contains 14 residues. V dropped 3 bases and J dropped 0 bases, with 6 bases sitting between them. The CDR3 DNA reads as TGTGCCAGCAGCTTGACAGATAGCAATCAGCCCCAGCATTTT. The encoded protein is CASSLTDSNQPQHF.

The V and J genes are TRBV7-2 and TRBJ2-2; 8 positions agree with TRBD1. The junction had 6 bases not matched to a gene; V was cut back by 5 bases and J by 4 bases. The CDR3 is 15 amino acids. Germline-derived CDR1 and CDR2 are SGHTA and FQGNSA. CDR3 protein: CASSDRGGVTGELFF. In nucleotides, the CDR3 is TGTGCCAGCAGCGACAGGGGAGGCGTCACCGGGGAGCTGTTTTTT. Complete variable domain (other parts from reference TRBV7-2 and TRBJ2-2): GAGVSQSPSNKVTEKGKDVELRCDPISGHTALYWYRQSLGQGLEFLIYFQGNSAPDKSGLPSDRFSAERTGGSVSTLTIQRTQQEDSAVYLCASSDRGGVTGELFFGEGSRLTVL.

This clone has only a few counts. The J gene is TRBJ2-2, the V gene TRBV5-1; 10 nucleotides align to TRBD2. The CDR3 is made up of 16 amino acids. From germline, CDR1 is SGHRS and CDR2 YFSETQ. Trimming removed 2 bases from V and 3 bases from J; junction bases left unmatched: 4. CDR3 protein: CASSFSGGIDTGELFF. The CDR3 coding sequence is TGCGCCAGCAGCTTTAGCGGGGGGATAGACACCGGGGAGCTGTTTTTT.

V gene TRBV9 combines with J gene TRBJ2-3; D unresolved. The germline V gene has CDR1 SGDLS and CDR2 YYNGEE. There are 14 residues in the CDR3. Trimming shortened V by 3 bases and J by 5 bases, and 13 bases separated the two germline ends. CDR3 nucleotides: TGTGCCAGCAGCGGCCTTCCACGGAGAGATACGCAGTATTTT. Its translation: CASSGLPRRDTQYF.

V usage is TRBV5-4 and J usage is TRBJ1-2; D is unclear. V gave up 4 bases and J gave up 8 bases, with 12 bases separating them. The CDR3 contains 12 residues. Germline CDR1 is SGHNT and CDR2 is YYREEE (reference sequence). Here the CDR3 reads CASSATTGGYTF. The CDR3 coding sequence is TGTGCCAGCAGCGCAACCACGGGGGGCTACACCTTC.

The rearrangement joins TRBV27 to TRBJ2-7; TRBD2 matches at 10 bases. This CDR3 is 16 amino acids long. Germline CDR1 is MNHEY and CDR2 is SMNVEV (reference sequence). J gave up 2 bases and V 0 bases, and 4 bases lay outside the gene matches. The DNA of the CDR3 is TGTGCCAGCAGTTTATCGATGCTAGCGGGGGCCTACGAGCAGTACTTC. Protein sequence: CASSLSMLAGAYEQYF.

This chain connects TRBV7-2 to TRBJ1-5; no firm D call. From germline, CDR1 is SGHTA and CDR2 FQGNSA. Trimming shortened V by 2 bases and J by 4 bases, and 9 bases separated the two germline ends. The CDR3 is 14 residues long. The CDR3 bases are TGTGCCAGCAGCTTATTAGCTGATAATCAGCCCCAGCATTTT. Its translation: CASSLLADNQPQHF. Based on the CDR3 plus reference TRBV7-2 and TRBJ1-5, the full variable domain is GAGVSQSPSNKVTEKGKDVELRCDPISGHTALYWYRQSLGQGLEFLIYFQGNSAPDKSGLPSDRFSAERTGGSVSTLTIQRTQQEDSAVYLCASSLLADNQPQHFGDGTRLSIL.

The chain uses TRBV6-5 and TRBJ1-3; D is possibly TRBD1 (6 bases). Trimming stripped 10 bases from V and 5 bases from J, with 18 bases between. CDR3 length: 14 amino acids. Germline assignment: CDR1 MNHEY and CDR2 SVGAGI. CDR3 residues: CATSGTGYRNTIYF. The CDR3 DNA is TGTGCCACCTCTGGAACAGGGTACAGAAACACCATATATTTT.

The chain joins TRBV5-1 to TRBJ1-3; D gene unclear. In germline, CDR1 is SGHRS, CDR2 YFSETQ. The CDR3 is 14 amino acids. The V and J ends lost 4 bases and 2 bases respectively, with 10 bases between them. CDR3 amino acids: CASSPGGPGNTIYF. The CDR3 DNA reads TGCGCCAGCAGCCCGGGAGGGCCTGGAAACACCATATATTTT.

The chain is built from TRBV6-6 and TRBJ2-4, with D perhaps matching TRBD2 (7 bases). The germline gives CDR1 MNHNY, CDR2 SVGAGI (reference sequence). This CDR3 is built from 16 residues. Trimming took 5 bases from V and 1 from J, leaving 15 bases between them. CDR3 sequence reads: CASSKGGGFAKNIQYF. CDR3 DNA: TGTGCCAGCAGTAAAGGGGGGGGGTTTGCCAAAAACATTCAGTACTTC.

V usage is TRBV28 and J usage is TRBJ2-5; a weak D match, TRBD2 (6 bases). CDR1 is MDHEN, CDR2 SYDVKM, per germline. This CDR3 region has 14 residues. V was trimmed by 2 bases and J by 9 bases, leaving 16 bases between them. The CDR3 bases are TGTGCCAGCAGTTTAAGGAGCGGTGCGGGATCCCAGTACTTC. Its translation: CASSLRSGAGSQYF.